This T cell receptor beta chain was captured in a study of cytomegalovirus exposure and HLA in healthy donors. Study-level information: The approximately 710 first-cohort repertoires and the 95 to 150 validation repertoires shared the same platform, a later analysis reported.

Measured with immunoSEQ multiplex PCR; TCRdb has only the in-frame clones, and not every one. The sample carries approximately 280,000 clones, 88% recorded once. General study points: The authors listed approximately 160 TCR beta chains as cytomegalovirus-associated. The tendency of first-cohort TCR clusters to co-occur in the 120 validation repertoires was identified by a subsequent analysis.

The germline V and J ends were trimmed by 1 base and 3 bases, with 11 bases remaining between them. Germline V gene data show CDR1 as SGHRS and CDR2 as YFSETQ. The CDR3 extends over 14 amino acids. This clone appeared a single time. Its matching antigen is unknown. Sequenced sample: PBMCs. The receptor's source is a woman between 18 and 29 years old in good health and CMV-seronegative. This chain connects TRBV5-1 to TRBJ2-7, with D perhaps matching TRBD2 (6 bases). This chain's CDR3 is CASSLRMGGYEQYF. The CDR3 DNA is TGCGCCAGCAGCTTGAGGATGGGGGGCTACGAGCAGTACTTC.